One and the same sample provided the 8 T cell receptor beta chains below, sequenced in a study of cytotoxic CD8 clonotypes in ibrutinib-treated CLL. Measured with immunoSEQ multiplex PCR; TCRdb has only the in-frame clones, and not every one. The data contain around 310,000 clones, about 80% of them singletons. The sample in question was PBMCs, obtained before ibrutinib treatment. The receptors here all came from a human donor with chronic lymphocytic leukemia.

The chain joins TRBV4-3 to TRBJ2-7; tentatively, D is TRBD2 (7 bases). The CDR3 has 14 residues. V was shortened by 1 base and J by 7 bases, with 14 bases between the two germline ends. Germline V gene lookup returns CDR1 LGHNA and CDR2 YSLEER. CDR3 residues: CASSQVAGAGEQYF. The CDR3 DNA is TGCGCCAGCAGCCAAGTGGCGGGGGCGGGGGAGCAGTACTTC.

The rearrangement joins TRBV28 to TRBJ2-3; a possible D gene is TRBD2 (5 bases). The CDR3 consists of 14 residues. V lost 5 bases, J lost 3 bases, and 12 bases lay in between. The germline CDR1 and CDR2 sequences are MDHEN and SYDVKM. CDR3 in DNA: TGTGCCAGCAGTCCTCGGGGTGGGACAGATACGCAGTATTTT. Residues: CASSPRGGTDTQYF.

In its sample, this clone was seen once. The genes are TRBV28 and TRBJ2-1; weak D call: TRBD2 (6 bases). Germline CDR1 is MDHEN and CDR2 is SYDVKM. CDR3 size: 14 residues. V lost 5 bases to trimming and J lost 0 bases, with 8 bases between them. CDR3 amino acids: CASSVAASYNEQFF. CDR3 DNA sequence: TGTGCCAGCAGTGTAGCGGCCTCCTACAATGAGCAGTTCTTC.

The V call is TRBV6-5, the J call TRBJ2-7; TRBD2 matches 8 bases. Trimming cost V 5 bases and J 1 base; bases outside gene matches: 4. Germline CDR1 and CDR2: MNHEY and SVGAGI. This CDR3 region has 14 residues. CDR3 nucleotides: TGTGCCAGCAGTACAGTAGCGGGGTCCTACGAGCAGTACTTC. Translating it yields CASSTVAGSYEQYF.

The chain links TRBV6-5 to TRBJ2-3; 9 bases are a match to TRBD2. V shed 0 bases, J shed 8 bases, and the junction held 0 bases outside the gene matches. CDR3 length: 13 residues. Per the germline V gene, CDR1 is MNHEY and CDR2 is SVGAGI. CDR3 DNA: TGTGCCAGCAGTTACTCGGGACTAGCTACGCAGTATTTT. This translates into CASSYSGLATQYF.

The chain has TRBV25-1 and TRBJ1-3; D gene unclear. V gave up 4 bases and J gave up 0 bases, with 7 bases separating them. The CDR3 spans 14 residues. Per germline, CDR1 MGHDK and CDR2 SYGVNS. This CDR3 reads CASSASNSGNTIYF. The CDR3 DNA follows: TGTGCCAGCAGTGCCAGCAACTCTGGAAACACCATATATTTT.

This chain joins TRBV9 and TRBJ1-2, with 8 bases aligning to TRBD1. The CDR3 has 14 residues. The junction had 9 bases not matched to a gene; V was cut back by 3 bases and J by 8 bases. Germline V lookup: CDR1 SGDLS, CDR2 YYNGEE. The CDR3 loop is CASSDGQGVEGYTF. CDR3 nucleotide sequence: TGTGCCAGCAGCGACGGACAGGGAGTAGAGGGCTACACCTTC.

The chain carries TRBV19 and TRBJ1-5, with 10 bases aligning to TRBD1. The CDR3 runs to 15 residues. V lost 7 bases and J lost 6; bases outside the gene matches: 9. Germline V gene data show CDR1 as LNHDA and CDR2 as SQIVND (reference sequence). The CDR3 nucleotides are TGTGCCAGTACCTCCGGGACAGGGGATAGTCAGCCCCAGCATTTT. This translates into CASTSGTGDSQPQHF.